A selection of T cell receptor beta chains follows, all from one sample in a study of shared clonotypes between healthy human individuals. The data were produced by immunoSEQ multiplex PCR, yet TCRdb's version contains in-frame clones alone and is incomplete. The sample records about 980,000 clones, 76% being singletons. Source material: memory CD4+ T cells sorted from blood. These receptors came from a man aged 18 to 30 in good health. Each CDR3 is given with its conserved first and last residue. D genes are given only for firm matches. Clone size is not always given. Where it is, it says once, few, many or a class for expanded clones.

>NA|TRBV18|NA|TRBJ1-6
TGTGCCAGCTCACCCAAGGGGGGGGCTTCACCCCTCCACTTT
CASSPKGGASPLHF
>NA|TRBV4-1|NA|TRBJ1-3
TGCGCCAGCAGTCGACTCTCCCTTAGCTCTGGAAACACCATATATTTT
CASSRLSLSSGNTIYF
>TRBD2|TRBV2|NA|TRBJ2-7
TGTGCCAGAAGGACTAGCGGGGCCTACGAGCAGTACTTC
CARRTSGAYEQYF
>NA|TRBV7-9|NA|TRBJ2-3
TGTGCCAGCAGATCCGGGATAGCCACAGATACGCAGTATTTT
CASRSGIATDTQYF
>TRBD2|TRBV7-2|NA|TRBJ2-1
TGTGCCAGCAGCTTCCAACAGCGGGGGCCAAACAATGAGCAGTTCTTC
CASSFQQRGPNNEQFF
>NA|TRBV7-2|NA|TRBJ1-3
TGTGCCAGCAGCTTAACCCCGAACTCTGGAAACACCATATATTTT
CASSLTPNSGNTIYF
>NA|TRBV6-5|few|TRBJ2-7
TGTGCCAGCAGTTACGCAGGACAGAACTCCTACGAGCAGTACTTC
CASSYAGQNSYEQYF
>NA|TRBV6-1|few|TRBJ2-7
TGTGCCAGCACCGGGGGACGGTACGAGCAGTACTTC
CASTGGRYEQYF
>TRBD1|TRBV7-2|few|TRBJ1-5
TGTGCCAGCACTAACCCGGGACAGAGCAATCAGCCCCAGCATTTT
CASTNPGQSNQPQHF
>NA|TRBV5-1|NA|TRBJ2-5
TGCGCCAGCACCATTTTGCAGGGTGGCGGAGGGGAGACCCAGTACTTC
CASTILQGGGGETQYF
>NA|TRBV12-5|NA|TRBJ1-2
TGTGCTAGTGGCCAGGGGTCTAACTATGGCTACACCTTC
CASGQGSNYGYTF
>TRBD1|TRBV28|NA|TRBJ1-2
TGTGCCAGCAGTTTCCGGACAGGGGGAAGTTATGGCTACACCTTC
CASSFRTGGSYGYTF
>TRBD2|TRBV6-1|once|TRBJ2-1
TGTGCCAGCAGGACTAGCGGGGGTTACAATGAGCAGTTCTTC
CASRTSGGYNEQFF
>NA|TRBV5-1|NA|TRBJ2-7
TGCGCCAGCAGCTTGGGTGGGGCTAAGTCTTCCTACGAGCAGTACTTC
CASSLGGAKSSYEQYF
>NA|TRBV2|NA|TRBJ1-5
TGTGCCAGCAGTGAACTTCCAGGGAGCGTCGGTCAGCCCCAGCATTTT
CASSELPGSVGQPQHF
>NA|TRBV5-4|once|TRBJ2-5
TGTGCCAGCAGCCGTTCAGGGACTCAAGAGACCCAGTACTTC
CASSRSGTQETQYF
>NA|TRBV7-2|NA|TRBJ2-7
TGTGCCAGCACCCGACTAGGCGGTGTGGGCGAGCAGTACTTC
CASTRLGGVGEQYF
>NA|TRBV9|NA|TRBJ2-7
TGTGCCAGCAGCGTAGGTCTGTTTGGGCCGGACTACGAGCAGTACTTC
CASSVGLFGPDYEQYF
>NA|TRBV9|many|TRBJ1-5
TGTGCCAGCAGCGGTGGTCAGCATTTT
CASSGGQHF
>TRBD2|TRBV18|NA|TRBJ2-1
TGTGCCAGCTCACCACGAAATAGCGGGAGGGGAGACAATGAGCAGTTCTTC
CASSPRNSGRGDNEQFF
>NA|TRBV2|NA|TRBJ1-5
TGTGCCAGCAGTGGGGAGATAGCAGGGTATCAGCCCCAGCATTTT
CASSGEIAGYQPQHF
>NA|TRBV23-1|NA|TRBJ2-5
TGCGCCAGCAGTCAGCGAGAACGGACCCAGTACTTC
CASSQRERTQYF
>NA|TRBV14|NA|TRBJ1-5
TGTGCCAGCAGCCCCTCGCCGGGTCAGCCCCAGCATTTT
CASSPSPGQPQHF
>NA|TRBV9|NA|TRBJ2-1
TGTGCCAGCAGCGTAGCGGCAGTCTCCTACAATGAGCAGTTCTTC
CASSVAAVSYNEQFF
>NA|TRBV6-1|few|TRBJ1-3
TGTGCCAGCAGTTACTCTGGAAACACCATATATTTT
CASSYSGNTIYF
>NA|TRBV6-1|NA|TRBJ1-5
TGTGCCAGCAGTGAGTACCCCTCGGCCGGGACCTCCAATCAGCCCCAGCATTTT
CASSEYPSAGTSNQPQHF
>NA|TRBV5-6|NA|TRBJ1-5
TGTGCCAGCAGCCCCTACGGGTTTAGCAATCAGCCCCAGCATTTT
CASSPYGFSNQPQHF
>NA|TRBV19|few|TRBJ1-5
TGTGCCAGTAGTATTGTAGGGGACCCCTATAGCAATCAGCCCCAGCATTTT
CASSIVGDPYSNQPQHF
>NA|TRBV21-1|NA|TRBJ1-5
TGTGCCAGCAGCAAAGTTGCCAGGTGCAATCAGCCCCAGCATTTT
CASSKVARCNQPQHF
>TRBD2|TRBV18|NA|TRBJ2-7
TGTGCCAGCTCACCAGAGGGGAGGGACTACGAGCAGTACTTC
CASSPEGRDYEQYF
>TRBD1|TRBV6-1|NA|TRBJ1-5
TGTGCCAGCAGTGGCGGGACAGTCGGCAATCAGCCCCAGCATTTT
CASSGGTVGNQPQHF
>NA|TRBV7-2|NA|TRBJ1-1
TGTGCCAGCAGCTTATTAGGGGGAATGAACACTGAAGCTTTCTTT
CASSLLGGMNTEAFF
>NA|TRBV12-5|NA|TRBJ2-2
TGTGCTAGTGGTTTGGAGGGGGTCACCGGGGAGCTGTTTTTT
CASGLEGVTGELFF
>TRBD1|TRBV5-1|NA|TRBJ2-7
TGCGCCAGCAGCGGGACAGCAGACCACGAGCAGTACTTC
CASSGTADHEQYF
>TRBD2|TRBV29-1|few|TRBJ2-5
TGCAGCGTTGGACCGTCTAGCGGTATCCTTGAGACCCAGTACTTC
CSVGPSSGILETQYF
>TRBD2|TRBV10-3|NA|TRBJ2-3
TGTGCCATATCCATGGGACTAGCGGGCGTAGATACGCAGTATTTT
CAISMGLAGVDTQYF
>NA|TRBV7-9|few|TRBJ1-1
TGTGCCAGCAGCTCTACGATTGAAGCTTTCTTT
CASSSTIEAFF
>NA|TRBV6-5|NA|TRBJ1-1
TGTGCCAGCAGTTGGACTGAAGCTTTCTTT
CASSWTEAFF
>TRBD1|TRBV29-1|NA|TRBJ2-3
TGCAGCGTTACGGACAGGAGGCGGCACGCAGATACGCAGTATTTT
CSVTDRRRHADTQYF
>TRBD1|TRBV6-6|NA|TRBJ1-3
TGTGCCAGCAGTTACGACAGGGCCTCTGGAAACACCATATATTTT
CASSYDRASGNTIYF
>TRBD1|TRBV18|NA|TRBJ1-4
TGTGCCAGCTCACCACCCGGATCGGTACAGGGGGATGAAAAACTGTTTTTT
CASSPPGSVQGDEKLFF
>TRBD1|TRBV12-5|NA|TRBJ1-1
TGTGCTAGTGGTTTTACTGGACAGGGTAAAACTGAAGCTTTCTTT
CASGFTGQGKTEAFF
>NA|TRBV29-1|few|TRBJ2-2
TGCAGCGTTGAGAGGGCCTCCGGGGAGCTGTTTTTT
CSVERASGELFF
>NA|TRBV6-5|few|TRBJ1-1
TGTGCCAGCAGCTCAGGCGGGCAAGCTTTCTTT
CASSSGGQAFF
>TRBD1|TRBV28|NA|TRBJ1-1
TGTGCCAGCAGCTCACCCCCCCCGGGACAGGGACGCACTGAAGCTTTCTTT
CASSSPPPGQGRTEAFF
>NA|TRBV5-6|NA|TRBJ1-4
TGTGCCAGCAGCTTTAACCTTGGAAAGGAAAAACTGTTTTTT
CASSFNLGKEKLFF
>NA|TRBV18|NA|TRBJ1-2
TGTGCCAGCTCACCTCGTGATGGGGATAACTATGGCTACACCTTC
CASSPRDGDNYGYTF
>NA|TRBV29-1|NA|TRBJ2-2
TGCAGCGTTGAACCCAGGGCGACCGGGGAGCTGTTTTTT
CSVEPRATGELFF
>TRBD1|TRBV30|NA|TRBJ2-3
TGTGCCTGGAGTCCGACAGGGGTCGGGCGTGGCACGCAGTATTTT
CAWSPTGVGRGTQYF
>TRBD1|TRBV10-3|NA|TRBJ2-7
TGTGCCATCAGCGACCGGGACAGGGTGACCTACGAGCAGTACTTC
CAISDRDRVTYEQYF
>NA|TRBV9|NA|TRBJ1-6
TGTGCCAGCAGTACCCGGGACAACAATAATTCACCCCTCCACTTT
CASSTRDNNNSPLHF
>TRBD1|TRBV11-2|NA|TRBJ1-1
TGTGCCAGCAGCTACGGACAGGGAGCGAGTGAAGCTTTCTTT
CASSYGQGASEAFF
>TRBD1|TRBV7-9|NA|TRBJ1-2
TGTGCCAGCAGCCCGGGACAGGGGAGCCATGGCTACACCTTC
CASSPGQGSHGYTF
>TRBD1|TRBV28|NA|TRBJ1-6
TGTGCCAGCTTAAACGGGGACAGCAGCTCCTATAATTCACCCCTCCACTTT
CASLNGDSSSYNSPLHF
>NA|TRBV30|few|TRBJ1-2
TGTGCCTGGAGTGGGTCGCTCTCCTCTCCTAATGGCTACACCTTC
CAWSGSLSSPNGYTF
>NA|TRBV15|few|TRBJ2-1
TGTGCCACCAGCAGAGATATGTCACGGAATGAGCAGTTCTTC
CATSRDMSRNEQFF
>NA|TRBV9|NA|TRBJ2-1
TGTGCCAGCAGCGTAGGCTTAGGAACGTGGAATGAGCAGTTCTTC
CASSVGLGTWNEQFF